Shown below are 4 T cell receptor beta chains from a single sample sequenced in a study of response to subunit inactivated influenza vaccine. TCRdb used MiXCR to reprocess the RT-PCR reads, holding one entry per CDR3 protein. The sample yields hundreds of thousands of distinct CDR3 sequences, roughly 22% seen once. The sample was PBMCs from blood, taken less than 22 months after vaccination. The receptors here all came from a man aged 45-69 years who received an inactivated influenza vaccine.

Turning to this clonotype: One end of the junction is discordant with germline, which a read error may explain. The chain uses TRBV6-2 or TRBV6-3 and TRBJ2-1; tentative D call: TRBD2 (6 bases). The CDR3 covers 18 residues. Germline CDR1 MNHEY, CDR2 SVGEGT. CDR3 sequence: CASSWTGTPTSSYNERFF. CDR3 in DNA: TGTGCCAGCAGTTGGACCGGGACTCCCACTAGCTCCTACAATGAGCGGTTCTTC.

There are a few counts of this clonotype. The chain employs TRBV5-1 and TRBJ1-1; no reliable D call. The CDR3 length is 16 residues. The V end lost 1 base, the J end lost 0 bases, and 13 bases lay between the germline ends. Germline V gene lookup returns CDR1 SGHRS and CDR2 YFSETQ. This CDR3 is CASSLRFADMNTEAFF. In DNA form, the CDR3 reads TGCGCCAGCAGCTTGAGGTTCGCGGATATGAACACTGAAGCTTTCTTT.

V is TRBV5-1 and J is TRBJ1-2, with a possible D match to TRBD1 (5 bases). The CDR3 sequence is 19 residues long. V lost 2 bases and J lost 2, with 25 bases in between. Germline CDR1 and CDR2: SGHRS and YFSETQ. This CDR3 is CASSFGFFNPGRTNYGYTF. The CDR3 region has the DNA TGCGCCAGCAGCTTTGGCTTCTTTAACCCAGGACGGACAAACTATGGCTACACCTTC.

This clonotype was counted once. J is TRBJ2-2 and V is TRBV10-3; 8 positions match TRBD1. CDR1 is ENHRY and CDR2 is SYGVKD in the germline V gene. The CDR3 is 18 amino acids. J lost 0 bases, V lost 3 bases, and 9 bases had no gene match. The chain's CDR3 is CAISEWGRGQANTGELFF. As DNA, the CDR3 is TGTGCCATCAGTGAATGGGGCAGGGGGCAGGCGAACACCGGGGAGCTGTTTTTT.